These 21 T cell receptor beta chains were all obtained from the same sample, sequenced in a study of shared clonotypes between healthy human individuals. Clones were sequenced by immunoSEQ multiplex PCR, and TCRdb holds only the in-frame ones, with some missing. The sample carries some 1,600,000 clones, approximately 98% recorded once. Sequenced material: naive CD4+ T cells sorted from blood. Sample subset: CD45RA+ positively selected. All receptors come from a man under 40 in good health.

The gene calls are TRBV20-1 and TRBJ1-2; unclear D gene. V was clipped by 3 bases and J by 8 bases, with 10 bases between them. In germline, CDR1 is DFQATT, CDR2 SNEGSKA (reference sequence). The CDR3 runs to 11 residues. The CDR3 sequence is CSASGWRGYTF. The CDR3 nucleotides are TGCAGTGCTAGCGGATGGCGGGGCTACACCTTC.

The chain uses TRBV10-3 and TRBJ2-3; TRBD1 is a possible D gene (6 bases). Trimming cost V 7 bases and J 1 base, with 9 bases left between them. Germline lookup yields CDR1 ENHRY and CDR2 SYGVKD. The CDR3 contains 13 residues. The CDR3 is CAIKGHGTDTQYF. CDR3 DNA sequence: TGTGCCATCAAGGGACACGGCACAGATACGCAGTATTTT.

The chain recombines TRBV4-1 with TRBJ2-7; D gene unclear. V lost 2 bases to trimming and J lost 0 bases, with 11 bases between them. This CDR3 is built from 15 residues. CDR1 is MGHRA, CDR2 YSYEKL, per germline. The CDR3 loop reads CASSQLRLSSYEQYF. The CDR3 DNA is TGCGCCAGCAGCCAACTCAGGTTGAGCTCCTACGAGCAGTACTTC.

The chain links TRBV19 to TRBJ2-2, with D possibly being TRBD1 or TRBD2 (5 bases each). This CDR3 region has 15 residues. Trimming pared 6 bases from V and 7 bases from J, leaving 18 bases between. Per germline, CDR1 LNHDA and CDR2 SQIVND (reference sequence). The CDR3 sequence: CASSVFGRGDGELFF. For the CDR3, the DNA is TGTGCCAGTAGCGTTTTCGGTAGGGGAGACGGGGAGCTGTTTTTT. Full variable domain (remainder filled in from reference TRBV19 and TRBJ2-2): DGGITQSPKYLFRKEGQNVTLSCEQNLNHDAMYWYRQDPGQGLRLIYYSQIVNDFQKGDIAEGYSVSREKKESFPLTVTSAQKNPTAFYLCASSVFGRGDGELFFGEGSRLTVL.

The chain couples TRBV5-6 to TRBJ1-5; 8 bases are shared with TRBD1. The CDR3 runs to 16 residues. The germline CDR1 and CDR2 sequences are SGHDT and YYEEEE. V trimming: 1 base; J trimming: 5 bases; junction bases outside the gene matches: 8. CDR3 sequence reads: CASSLYSGTGDQPQHF. CDR3 coding DNA: TGTGCCAGCAGCTTGTATTCCGGGACAGGAGATCAGCCCCAGCATTTT.

J is TRBJ2-3 and V is TRBV28; D might be TRBD1 or TRBD2, each matching 5 bases. The CDR3 consists of 15 residues. Germline CDR1 reads MDHEN; CDR2 reads SYDVKM. Trimming removed 4 bases at V and 7 bases at J, with 18 bases between. The CDR3 DNA reads as TGTGCCAGCAGTTCCATCGGCAGAGGGGTCTATACGCAGTATTTT. Encoded protein: CASSSIGRGVYTQYF. The full variable domain, completed using reference TRBV28 and TRBJ2-3, is DVKVTQSSRYLVKRTGEKVFLECVQDMDHENMFWYRQDPGLGLRLIYFSYDVKMKEKGDIPEGYSVSREKKERFSLILESASTNQTSMYLCASSSIGRGVYTQYFGPGTRLTVL.

In this sample, this clone turned up once. CDR3 in DNA: TGTGCCAGCTCACTTGGAGGGGCGAAGGACACTGAAGCTTTCTTT. The encoded protein is CASSLGGAKDTEAFF. V usage is TRBV18 and J usage is TRBJ1-1; TRBD1 is a possible D gene (5 bases). The CDR3 sequence is 15 residues long. V gave up 4 bases and J gave up 3 bases, with 15 bases separating them. Germline CDR1 is KGHSH and CDR2 is LQKENI.

The chain joins TRBV11-2 to TRBJ1-2; D uncertain. With 5 bases removed from V and 4 bases from J, the gap between germline ends came to 8 bases. CDR1 SGHAT and CDR2 FQNNGV come from the germline V gene. CDR3 length: 12 amino acids. The CDR3 is CASSPNTYGYTF. In DNA form, the CDR3 reads TGTGCCAGCAGCCCAAACACCTATGGCTACACCTTC.

J is TRBJ2-3 and V is TRBV9, with 10 bases matching TRBD2. The CDR3 spans 16 residues. CDR1 SGDLS and CDR2 YYNGEE come from the germline V gene. V lost 0 bases, J lost 3 bases, and 4 bases stayed unmatched. CDR3 region: CASSVASGRFTDTQYF. Here the CDR3 DNA reads TGTGCCAGCAGCGTAGCTAGCGGGAGATTTACAGATACGCAGTATTTT. The variable domain in full, with the rest retrieved from reference TRBV9 and TRBJ2-3, is DSGVTQTPKHLITATGQRVTLRCSPRSGDLSVYWYQQSLDQGLQFLIQYYNGEERAKGNILERFSAQQFPDLHSELNLSSLELGDSALYFCASSVASGRFTDTQYFGPGTRLTVL.

V usage is TRBV5-1 and J usage is TRBJ2-5, with 11 bases identical to TRBD2. V lost 4 bases and J lost 5; bases outside the gene matches: 22. The CDR3 sequence is 20 residues long. Germline V gene sequence: CDR1 SGHRS, CDR2 YFSETQ. As DNA, the CDR3 is TGCGCCAGCAGCCCCGGACAGGGGAAAGTAGCGGGAGGGCGACGGGAGACCCAGTACTTC. This translates into CASSPGQGKVAGGRRETQYF.

The rearrangement uses TRBV28 and TRBJ1-4; D possibly corresponds to TRBD1 (5 bases). CDR1 and CDR2 from the germline V gene are MDHEN and SYDVKM. The CDR3 consists of 14 residues. Deletions cut 2 bases from V and 7 bases from J, with 11 bases between. The CDR3 nucleotides are TGTGCCAGCAGTTTAGGGGGATTACGTGAAAAACTGTTTTTT. Its translation is CASSLGGLREKLFF.

The chain combines TRBV29-1 with TRBJ2-3; D ambiguous. V was shortened by 2 bases and J by 5 bases, with 5 bases between the two germline ends. The CDR3 covers 11 residues. The germline gives CDR1 SQVTM, CDR2 ANQGSEA. The CDR3 DNA follows: TGCAGCGTTGAAATGGGAGATACGCAGTATTTT. The encoded protein is CSVEMGDTQYF.

The V and J genes are TRBV19 and TRBJ2-1; D is unresolved. The CDR3 loop spans 13 amino acids. The germline CDR1 and CDR2 sequences are LNHDA and SQIVND (reference sequence). V was pared by 5 bases and J by 8 bases, with 13 bases between. CDR3 bases: TGTGCCAGTAGTCGGCTCCCCTTAGATGAGCAGTTCTTC. It specifies CASSRLPLDEQFF.

As for this clone: Distinct nucleotide sequences in the sample also encode this CDR3. J is TRBJ2-3 and V is TRBV18, with TRBD1 identical over 9 bases. The CDR3 covers 15 residues. Germline V gene lookup returns CDR1 KGHSH and CDR2 LQKENI. Unmatched junction bases numbered 1, after V lost 0 bases and J lost 3 bases. The CDR3 protein is CASSPPTGGTDTQYF. The CDR3, as DNA: TGTGCCAGCTCACCACCGACAGGGGGGACAGATACGCAGTATTTT.

Here the CDR3 reads CASSPQSMNTEAFF. In DNA, the CDR3 is TGTGCCAGCAGTCCGCAATCCATGAACACTGAAGCTTTCTTT. The J gene is TRBJ1-1, the V gene TRBV6-1; D remains unclear. V lost 5 bases to trimming and J lost 0 bases, with 10 bases between them. CDR3 length equals 14 residues. The germline V gene has CDR1 MNHNS and CDR2 SASEGT.

Concerning this clone itself: Other nucleotide sequences from this sample produce the same CDR3. The gene calls are TRBV5-1 and TRBJ2-7, with 11 bases that match TRBD2. The trim removed 3 bases at V and 0 bases at J, leaving 2 bases unmatched. CDR1 SGHRS and CDR2 YFSETQ come from the germline V gene. The CDR3 has 15 amino acids. CDR3 protein: CASSSTSGSSYEQYF. CDR3 sequence (DNA): TGCGCCAGCAGCTCCACTAGCGGGAGCTCCTACGAGCAGTACTTC.

The chain links TRBV5-4 to TRBJ2-3; D not resolved. V lost 2 bases to trimming and J lost 3 bases, with 13 bases between them. The CDR3 covers 15 residues. In germline, CDR1 is SGHNT, CDR2 YYREEE (reference sequence). The CDR3 spells CASSLDGTGTDTQYF. In DNA, the CDR3 is TGTGCCAGCAGCTTAGACGGTACCGGAACAGATACGCAGTATTTT. The full variable domain, completed using reference TRBV5-4 and TRBJ2-3, is ETGVTQSPTHLIKTRGQQVTLRCSSQSGHNTVSWYQQALGQGPQFIFQYYREEENGRGNFPPRFSGLQFPNYSSELNVNALELDDSALYLCASSLDGTGTDTQYFGPGTRLTVL.

This chain connects TRBV5-6 to TRBJ1-2, with 8 bases lining up with TRBD1. The CDR3 has 12 amino acids. The V and J ends lost 0 bases and 8 bases, in that order; junction bases with no gene match: 0. The germline V gene has CDR1 SGHDT and CDR2 YYEEEE. For the CDR3, the DNA is TGTGCCAGCAGCTTGGGACAGGGGGGCTACACCTTC. As protein: CASSLGQGGYTF. The whole variable domain, filled in from reference TRBV5-6 and TRBJ1-2, reads DAGVTQSPTHLIKTRGQQVTLRCSPKSGHDTVSWYQQALGQGPQFIFQYYEEEERQRGNFPDRFSGHQFPNYSSELNVNALLLGDSALYLCASSLGQGGYTFGSGTRLTVV.

The chain carries TRBV11-2 and TRBJ2-7; D unclear. This CDR3 has 17 residues. Germline V gene lookup returns CDR1 SGHAT and CDR2 FQNNGV. Deletions cut 5 bases from V and 1 base from J, with 21 bases between. The DNA for the CDR3 is TGTGCCAGCAGCGCCCTCTGGTCCAGGCAGAGTTCCTACGAGCAGTACTTC. This gives the protein CASSALWSRQSSYEQYF.

The chain carries TRBV28 and TRBJ2-7; 10 bases map to TRBD1. The junction had 10 bases not matched to a gene; V was cut back by 6 bases and J by 5 bases. The length of the CDR3 is 15 residues. Germline values: CDR1 MDHEN, CDR2 SYDVKM. CDR3 DNA sequence: TGTGCCAGCAGCACAGTGGGGACAGGGGTCCACGAGCAGTACTTC. Protein product: CASSTVGTGVHEQYF.

The V and J genes are TRBV7-8 and TRBJ1-3; tentatively, D is TRBD1 (5 bases). The V gene lost 7 bases and the J gene lost 5 bases, with 21 bases spanning the gap. CDR1 and CDR2 from the germline V gene are SGHVS and FQNEAQ. The CDR3 has 16 residues. The CDR3 is CASNPLLRQGRNTIYF. The DNA for the CDR3 is TGTGCCAGCAACCCTTTATTACGGCAGGGTAGAAACACCATATATTTT.